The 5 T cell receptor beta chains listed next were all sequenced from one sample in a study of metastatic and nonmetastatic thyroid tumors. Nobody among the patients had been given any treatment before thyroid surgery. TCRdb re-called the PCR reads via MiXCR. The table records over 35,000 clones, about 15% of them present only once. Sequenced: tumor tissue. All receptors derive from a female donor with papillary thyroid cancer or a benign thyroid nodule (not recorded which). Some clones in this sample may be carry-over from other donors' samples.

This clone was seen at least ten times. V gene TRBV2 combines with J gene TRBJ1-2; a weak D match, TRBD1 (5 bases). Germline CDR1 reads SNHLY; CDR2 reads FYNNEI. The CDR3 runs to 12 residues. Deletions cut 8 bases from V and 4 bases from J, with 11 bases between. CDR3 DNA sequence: TGTGCCAGCGGCGAGGGACGCTATGGCTACACCTTC. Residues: CASGEGRYGYTF.

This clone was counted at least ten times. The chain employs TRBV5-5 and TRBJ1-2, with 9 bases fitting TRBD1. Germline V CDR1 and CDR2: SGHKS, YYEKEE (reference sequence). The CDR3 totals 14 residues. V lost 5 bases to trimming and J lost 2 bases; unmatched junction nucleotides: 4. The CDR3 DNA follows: TGTGCCAGCAGGTCCGGGACAGGGAACTATGGCTACACCTTC. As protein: CASRSGTGNYGYTF.

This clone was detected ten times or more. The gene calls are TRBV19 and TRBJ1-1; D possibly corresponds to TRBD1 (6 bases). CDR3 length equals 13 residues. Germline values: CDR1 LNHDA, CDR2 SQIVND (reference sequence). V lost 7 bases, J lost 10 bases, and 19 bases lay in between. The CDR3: CASTHQGLARAFF. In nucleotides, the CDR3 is TGTGCCAGTACCCACCAGGGGTTAGCCCGAGCTTTCTTT.

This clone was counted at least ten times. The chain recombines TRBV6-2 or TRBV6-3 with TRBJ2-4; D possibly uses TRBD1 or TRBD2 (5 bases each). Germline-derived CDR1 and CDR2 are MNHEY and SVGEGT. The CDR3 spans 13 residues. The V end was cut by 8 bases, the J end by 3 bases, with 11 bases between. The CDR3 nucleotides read TGTGCCAGCGGGGACGCACTCAAAAACATTCAGTACTTC. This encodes CASGDALKNIQYF.

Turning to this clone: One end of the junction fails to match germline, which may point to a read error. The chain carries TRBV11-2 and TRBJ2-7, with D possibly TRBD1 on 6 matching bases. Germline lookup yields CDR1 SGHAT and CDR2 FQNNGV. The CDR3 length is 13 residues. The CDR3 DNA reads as TGTGCCAGCAGCCCCTCATACAGGGACGAGCATTACTTC. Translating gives CASSPSYRDEHYF.